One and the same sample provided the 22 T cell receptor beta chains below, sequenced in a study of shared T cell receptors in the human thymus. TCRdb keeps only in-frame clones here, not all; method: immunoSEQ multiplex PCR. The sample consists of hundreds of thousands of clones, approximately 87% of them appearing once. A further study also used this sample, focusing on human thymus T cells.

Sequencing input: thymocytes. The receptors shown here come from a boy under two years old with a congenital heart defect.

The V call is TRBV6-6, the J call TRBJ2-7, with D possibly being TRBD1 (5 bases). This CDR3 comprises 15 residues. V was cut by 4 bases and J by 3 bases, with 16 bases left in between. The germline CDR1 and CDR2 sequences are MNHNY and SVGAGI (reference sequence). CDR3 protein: CASSCYQGVDYEQYF. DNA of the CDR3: TGTGCCAGCAGTTGCTATCAGGGTGTAGACTACGAGCAGTACTTC.

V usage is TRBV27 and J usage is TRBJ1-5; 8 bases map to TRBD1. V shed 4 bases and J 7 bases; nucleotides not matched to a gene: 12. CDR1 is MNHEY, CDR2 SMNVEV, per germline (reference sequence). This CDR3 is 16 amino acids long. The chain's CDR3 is CASSSLRTGPYQPQHF. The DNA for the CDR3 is TGTGCCAGCAGTTCGTTAAGGACAGGGCCTTACCAGCCCCAGCATTTT.

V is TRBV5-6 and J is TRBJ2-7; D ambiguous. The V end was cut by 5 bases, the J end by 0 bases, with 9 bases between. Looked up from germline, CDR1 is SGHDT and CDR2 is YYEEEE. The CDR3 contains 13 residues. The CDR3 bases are TGTGCCAGCAGTTCGACTGACTCCTACGAGCAGTACTTC. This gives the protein CASSSTDSYEQYF.

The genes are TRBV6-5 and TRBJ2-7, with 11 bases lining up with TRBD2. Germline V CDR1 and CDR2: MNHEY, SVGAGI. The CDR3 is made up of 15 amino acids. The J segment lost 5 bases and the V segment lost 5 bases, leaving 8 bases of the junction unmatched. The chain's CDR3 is CASSPGLAGFHEQYF. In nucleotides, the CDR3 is TGTGCCAGCAGTCCCGGACTAGCGGGTTTCCACGAGCAGTACTTC.

The CDR3 DNA sequence: TGCGCCAGCAGCCCCGGACTAGCGGGGCACACAGATACGCAGTATTTT. Translated: CASSPGLAGHTDTQYF. V and J are TRBV4-3 and TRBJ2-3; 12 bases align to TRBD2. J gave up 2 bases and V 4 bases, and 4 bases lay outside the gene matches. Germline CDR1 LGHNA, CDR2 YSLEER. The CDR3 contains 16 residues.

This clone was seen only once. In nucleotides, the CDR3 is TGTGCCAGCAGTGGCACCGGGACAGGGCTCGGTGGGGACACTGAAGCTTTCTTT. Translated, it gives CASSGTGTGLGGDTEAFF. The genes are TRBV25-1 and TRBJ1-1, with 9 bases matching TRBD1. Trimming at V came to 4 bases and at J to 3 bases, leaving 15 bases not matched to a gene. CDR3 length: 18 amino acids. The germline V gene has CDR1 MGHDK and CDR2 SYGVNS.

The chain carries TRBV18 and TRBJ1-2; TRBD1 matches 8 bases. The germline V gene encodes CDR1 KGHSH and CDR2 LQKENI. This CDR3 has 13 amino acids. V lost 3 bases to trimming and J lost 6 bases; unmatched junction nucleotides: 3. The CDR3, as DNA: TGTGCCAGCTCACCCCGGACAGGGCATGGCTACACCTTC. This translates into CASSPRTGHGYTF.

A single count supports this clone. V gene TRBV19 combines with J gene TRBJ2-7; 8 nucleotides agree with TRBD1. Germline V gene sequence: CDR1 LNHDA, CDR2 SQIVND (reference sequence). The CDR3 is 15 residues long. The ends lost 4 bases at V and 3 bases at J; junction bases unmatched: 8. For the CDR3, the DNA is TGTGCCAGTAGTAGAGCGGCACAGGGGGGCTACGAGCAGTACTTC. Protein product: CASSRAAQGGYEQYF.

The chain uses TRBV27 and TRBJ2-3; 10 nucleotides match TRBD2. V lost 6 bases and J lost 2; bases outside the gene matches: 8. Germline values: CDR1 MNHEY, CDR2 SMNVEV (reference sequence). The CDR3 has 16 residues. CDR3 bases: TGTGCCAGCAGCCCAGGGACTAGCGAGATCACAGATACGCAGTATTTT. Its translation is CASSPGTSEITDTQYF.

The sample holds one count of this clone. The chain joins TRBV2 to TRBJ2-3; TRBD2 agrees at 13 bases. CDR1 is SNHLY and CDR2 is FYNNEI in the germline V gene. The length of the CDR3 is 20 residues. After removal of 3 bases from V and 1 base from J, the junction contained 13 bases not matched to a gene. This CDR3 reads CASSDRGGTSGKSGTDTQYF. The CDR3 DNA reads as TGTGCCAGCAGTGACAGGGGAGGGACTAGCGGGAAGTCTGGCACAGATACGCAGTATTTT.

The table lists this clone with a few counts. The CDR3 here is CASSYGGGTDTQYF. The CDR3 nucleotides are TGTGCCAGCAGTTACGGGGGCGGCACAGATACGCAGTATTTT. J is TRBJ2-3 and V is TRBV6-6, with D tentatively TRBD1 (6 bases). CDR1 and CDR2 (germline): MNHNY, SVGAGI (reference sequence). The CDR3 is 14 amino acids. Trimming pared 2 bases from V and 1 base from J, leaving 7 bases between.

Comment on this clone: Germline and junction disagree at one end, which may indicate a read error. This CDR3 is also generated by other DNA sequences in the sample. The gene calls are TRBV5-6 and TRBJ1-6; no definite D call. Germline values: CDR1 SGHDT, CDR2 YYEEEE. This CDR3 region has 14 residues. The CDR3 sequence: CASSRGINNSPLHF. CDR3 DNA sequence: TGTGCCAGCAGCCGCGGGATAAATAATTCCCCCCTCCACTTT.

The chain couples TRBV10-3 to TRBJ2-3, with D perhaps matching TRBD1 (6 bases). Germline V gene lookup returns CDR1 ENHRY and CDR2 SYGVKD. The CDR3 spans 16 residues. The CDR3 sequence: CGAGTSLIRSTDTQYF. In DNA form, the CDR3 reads TGTGGGGCCGGGACATCCTTAATCAGGAGCACAGATACGCAGTATTTT.

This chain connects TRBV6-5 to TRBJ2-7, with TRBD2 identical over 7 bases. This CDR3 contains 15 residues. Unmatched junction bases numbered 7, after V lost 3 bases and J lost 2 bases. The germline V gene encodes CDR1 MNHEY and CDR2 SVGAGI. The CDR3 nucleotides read TGTGCCAGCAGTTATTCCGGGACTACACCCTACGAGCAGTACTTC. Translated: CASSYSGTTPYEQYF.

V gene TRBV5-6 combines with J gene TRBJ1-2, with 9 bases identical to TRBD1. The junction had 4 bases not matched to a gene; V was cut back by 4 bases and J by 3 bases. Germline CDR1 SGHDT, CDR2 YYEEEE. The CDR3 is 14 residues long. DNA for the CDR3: TGTGCCAGCAGCAGGAGGACAGGGGACTATGGCTACACCTTC. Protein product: CASSRRTGDYGYTF.

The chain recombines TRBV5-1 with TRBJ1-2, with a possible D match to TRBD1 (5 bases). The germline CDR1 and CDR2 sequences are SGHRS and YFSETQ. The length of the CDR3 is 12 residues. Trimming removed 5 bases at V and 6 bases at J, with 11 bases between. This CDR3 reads CASSGGEDGYTF. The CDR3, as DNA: TGCGCCAGCAGTGGAGGGGAAGATGGCTACACCTTC.

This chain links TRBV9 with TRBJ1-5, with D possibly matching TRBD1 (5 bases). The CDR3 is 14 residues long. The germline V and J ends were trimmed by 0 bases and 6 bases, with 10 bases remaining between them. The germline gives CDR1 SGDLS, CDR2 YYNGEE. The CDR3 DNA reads TGTGCCAGCAGCGTAGGGGGGGGAAGTCAGCCCCAGCATTTT. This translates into CASSVGGGSQPQHF.

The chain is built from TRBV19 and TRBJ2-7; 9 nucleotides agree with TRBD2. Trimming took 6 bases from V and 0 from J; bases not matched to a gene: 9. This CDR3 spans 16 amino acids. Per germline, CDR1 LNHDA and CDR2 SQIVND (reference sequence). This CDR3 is CASSEKGLAVSYEQYF. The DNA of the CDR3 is TGTGCCAGTAGCGAAAAGGGACTAGCTGTCTCCTACGAGCAGTACTTC.

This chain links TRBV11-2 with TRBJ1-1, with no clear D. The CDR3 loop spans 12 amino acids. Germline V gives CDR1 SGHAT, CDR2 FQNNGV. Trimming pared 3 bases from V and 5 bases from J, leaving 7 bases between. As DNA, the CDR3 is TGTGCCAGCAGCTTGCGCAGGACTGAAGCTTTCTTT. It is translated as CASSLRRTEAFF.

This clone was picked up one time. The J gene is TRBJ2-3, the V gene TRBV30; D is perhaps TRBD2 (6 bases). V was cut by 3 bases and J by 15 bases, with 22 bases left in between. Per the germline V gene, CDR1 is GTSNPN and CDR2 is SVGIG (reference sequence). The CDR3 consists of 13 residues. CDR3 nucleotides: TGTGCCTGGAGCGGGGAGGTGGTTGACAGCGTTTATTTT. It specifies CAWSGEVVDSVYF.

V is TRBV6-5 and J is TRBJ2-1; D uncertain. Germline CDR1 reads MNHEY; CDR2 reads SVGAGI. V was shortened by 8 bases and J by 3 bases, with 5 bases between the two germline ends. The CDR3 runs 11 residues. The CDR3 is CASGHYNEQFF. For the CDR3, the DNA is TGTGCCAGCGGGCACTACAATGAGCAGTTCTTC.

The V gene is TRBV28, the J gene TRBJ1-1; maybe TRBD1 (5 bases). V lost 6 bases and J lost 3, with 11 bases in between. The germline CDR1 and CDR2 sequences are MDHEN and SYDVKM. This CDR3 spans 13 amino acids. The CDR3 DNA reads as TGTGCCAGCAGGGTTTCGGGGGACACTGAAGCTTTCTTT. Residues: CASRVSGDTEAFF.